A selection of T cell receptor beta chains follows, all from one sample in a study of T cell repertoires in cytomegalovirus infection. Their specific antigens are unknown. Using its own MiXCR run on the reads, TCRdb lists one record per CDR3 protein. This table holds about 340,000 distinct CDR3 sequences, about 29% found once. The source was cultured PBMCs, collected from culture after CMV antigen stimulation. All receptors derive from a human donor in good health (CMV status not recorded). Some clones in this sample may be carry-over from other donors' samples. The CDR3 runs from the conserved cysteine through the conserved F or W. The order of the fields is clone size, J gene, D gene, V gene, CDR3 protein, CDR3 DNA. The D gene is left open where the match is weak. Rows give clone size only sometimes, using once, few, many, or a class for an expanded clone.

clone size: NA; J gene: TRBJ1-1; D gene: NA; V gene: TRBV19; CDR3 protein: CASSMVRGRAPEAFF; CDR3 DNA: TGTGCCAGTAGTATGGTTAGGGGACGGGCACCTGAAGCTTTCTTT
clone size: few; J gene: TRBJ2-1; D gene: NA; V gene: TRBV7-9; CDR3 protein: CASSSSGLAVYNEQFF; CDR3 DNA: TGTGCCAGCAGCTCCTCCGGATTAGCGGTATACAATGAGCAGTTCTTC
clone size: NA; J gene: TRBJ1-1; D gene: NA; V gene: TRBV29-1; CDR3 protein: CSVVIPIAWGTEAFF; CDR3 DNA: TGCAGCGTTGTAATCCCGATCGCGTGGGGCACTGAAGCTTTCTTT
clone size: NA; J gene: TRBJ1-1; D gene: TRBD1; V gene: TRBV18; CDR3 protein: CASSDTGGSEAFF; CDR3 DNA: TGTGCCAGCTCCGATACAGGGGGCAGTGAAGCTTTCTTT
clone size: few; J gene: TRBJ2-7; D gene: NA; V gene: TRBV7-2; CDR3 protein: CASSLALVLGTYEQYF; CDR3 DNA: TGTGCCAGCAGCTTAGCGTTGGTACTTGGGACCTACGAGCAGTACTTC
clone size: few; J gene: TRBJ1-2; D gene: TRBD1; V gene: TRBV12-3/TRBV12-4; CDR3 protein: CASSKPRTGGHYGYTF; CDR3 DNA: TGTGCCAGCAGTAAACCTCGGACAGGGGGTCACTATGGCTACACCTTC
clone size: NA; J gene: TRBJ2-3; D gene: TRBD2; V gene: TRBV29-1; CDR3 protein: CSVSGRFADTQYF; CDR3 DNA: TGCAGCGTGAGCGGGAGATTCGCAGATACGCAGTATTTT
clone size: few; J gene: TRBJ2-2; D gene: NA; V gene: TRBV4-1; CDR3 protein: CASSQTGGELFF; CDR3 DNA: TGCGCCAGCAGCCAAACGGGGGGGGAGCTGTTTTTT
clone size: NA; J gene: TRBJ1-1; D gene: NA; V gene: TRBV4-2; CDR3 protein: CASMGPNTEAFF; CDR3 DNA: TGTGCCAGCATGGGGCCAAACACTGAAGCTTTCTTT
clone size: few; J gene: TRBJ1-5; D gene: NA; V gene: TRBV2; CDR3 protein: CASSEGPPSNQPQHF; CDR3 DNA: TGTGCCAGCAGCGAGGGACCGCCGAGCAATCAGCCCCAGCATTTT
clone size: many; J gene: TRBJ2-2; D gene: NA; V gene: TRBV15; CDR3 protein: CATSRDWRVTGELFF; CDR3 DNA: TGTGCCACCAGCAGAGATTGGCGGGTTACCGGGGAGCTGTTTTTT
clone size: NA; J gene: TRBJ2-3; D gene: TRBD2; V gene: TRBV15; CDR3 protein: CATSKTSGVTDTQYF; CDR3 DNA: TGTGCCACCAGCAAGACTAGCGGGGTCACAGATACGCAGTATTTT
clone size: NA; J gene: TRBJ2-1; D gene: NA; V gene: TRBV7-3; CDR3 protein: CASSLKGPYNEQFF; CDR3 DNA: TGTGCCAGCAGCTTAAAGGGCCCCTACAATGAGCAGTTCTTC
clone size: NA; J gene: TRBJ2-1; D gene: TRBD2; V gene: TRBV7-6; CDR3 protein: CASSPLVGEGSSSYNEQFF; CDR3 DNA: TGTGCCAGCAGCCCCCTCGTTGGGGAGGGATCGAGCTCCTACAATGAGCAGTTCTTC
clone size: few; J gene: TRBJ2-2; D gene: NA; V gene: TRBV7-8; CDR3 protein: CASSSGTYFGELFF; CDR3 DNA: TGTGCCAGCAGCTCCGGGACCTATTTCGGGGAGCTGTTTTTT
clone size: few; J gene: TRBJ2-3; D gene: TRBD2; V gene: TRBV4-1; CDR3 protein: CASSLSGGAETDTQYF; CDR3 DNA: TGCGCCAGCAGCCTGAGCGGGGGGGCCGAAACAGATACGCAGTATTTT
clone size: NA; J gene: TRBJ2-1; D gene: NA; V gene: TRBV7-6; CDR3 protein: CASIPGRSSYNEQFF; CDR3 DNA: TGTGCCAGCATCCCCGGGCGTAGCTCCTACAATGAGCAGTTCTTC
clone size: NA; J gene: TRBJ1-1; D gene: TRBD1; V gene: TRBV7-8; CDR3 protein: CASSLGPGGGRTEAFF; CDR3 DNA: TGTGCCAGCAGCTTAGGCCCAGGGGGCGGAAGGACTGAAGCTTTCTTT
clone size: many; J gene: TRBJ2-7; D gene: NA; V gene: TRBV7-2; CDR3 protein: CASRPTTGGKTPYEQYF; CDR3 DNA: TGTGCCAGCAGACCAACGACGGGGGGCAAAACTCCCTACGAGCAGTACTTC
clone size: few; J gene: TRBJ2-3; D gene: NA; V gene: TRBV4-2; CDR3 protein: CASSQLGLPTDTQYF; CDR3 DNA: TGTGCCAGCAGCCAACTTGGACTCCCCACAGATACGCAGTATTTT
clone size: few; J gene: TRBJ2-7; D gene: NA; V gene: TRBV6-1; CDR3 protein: CAIHLHSSYEQYF; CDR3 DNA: TGTGCCATCCACCTCCACAGCTCCTACGAGCAGTACTTC
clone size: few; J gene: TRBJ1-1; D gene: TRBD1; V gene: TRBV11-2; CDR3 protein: CASSDIPGQGWTEAFF; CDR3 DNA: TGTGCCAGCAGCGATATTCCGGGACAGGGGTGGACTGAAGCTTTCTTT
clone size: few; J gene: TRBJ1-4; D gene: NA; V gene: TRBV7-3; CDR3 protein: CASTYGADNEKLFF; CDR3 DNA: TGTGCCAGCACCTATGGGGCAGATAATGAAAAACTGTTTTTT